This TCR beta chain was recorded in a study of OX40 agonist ivuxolimab in advanced cancers. Regarding the complete study: The costimulatory receptor OX40 (CD134) was targeted by ivuxolimab, a fully human IgG2 agonistic monoclonal antibody. Intravenous ivuxolimab was administered to patients every 2 weeks at six dose levels: 0.01, 0.1, 0.3, 1.5, 3 and 10 mg/kg. Among the roughly 52 dose-escalation patients, around 20 had hepatocellular carcinoma, roughly 15 melanoma, 9 renal cell carcinoma and 9 head and neck cancer. A male proportion of around 83% and a mean age of 60 years, ranging from 23 to 79, were recorded for the dose-escalation cohort. Patients were allowed to have had prior anti-PD-1, anti-PD-L1 or anti-CTLA-4 therapy, and approximately 41% of the dose-escalation patients had previously received checkpoint inhibitors. Partial responses occurred in three dose-escalation patients: two with cutaneous melanoma and one with hepatocellular carcinoma. The point of sequencing TCRbeta in the periphery was to test whether ivuxolimab changed TCR sequence diversity and drove clonal T-cell expansion. The paper reports the monotherapy dose-escalation portion (N = 52 patients) of the phase I ivuxolimab trial.

As regards this clone: Its antigen is not yet known. No quality values exist for individual bases; no much larger clone is one base distant.

Patients with a history of autoimmune disease or receiving systemic immunosuppression were excluded from the trial. In every dose cohort, peripheral blood was drawn for TCR sequencing at baseline, cycle 4 day 1, and cycle 7 day 1. The samples were drawn from a first-in-human, open-label, multicenter phase I dose-escalation trial of ivuxolimab. The trial enrolled adults with locally advanced or metastatic head and neck squamous cell, hepatocellular, melanoma or renal cell carcinoma. Before TCR sequencing, CD4+ T cells and CD8+ T cells from peripheral blood were sorted into separate populations. For sequencing of the TCRbeta CDR3 region, genomic DNA was extracted from the sorted cells. TCRbeta CDR3 regions were sequenced using the immunoSEQ Assay. Held by TCRdb, this immuneACCESS table contains in-frame sequences only and omits some clones. Under half of the omission traces to an unresolved V gene where checked; the cause of the rest is unknown. The table for this sample lists some 40,000 clones; 91% of them were counted only once. 25% to 30% of the sample is taken by the ten largest.

V is pared back by 4 bases and J by 1 base, with 6 bases lying between the germline termini. Via the germline V gene, CDR1 is SGHTS and CDR2 YDEGEE. Measured from the cysteine to the phenylalanine, the CDR3 is 13 residues long. The CDR3 DNA has 39 bases and is translated from base 1. Points the paper makes about the study in general: In the 0.1-3.0 mg/kg groups, partial responders were among the patients with the lowest normalized peripheral clonal expansion, particularly in CD8+ T cells. On average, CD8+ T cells showed more expanded clones than CD4+ T cells after ivuxolimab. Clonal expansion of both CD4+ and CD8+ blood T cells was observed from baseline to week 6 at doses 0.1 to 3.0 mg/kg. Low levels of normalized T-cell clonal expansion were also seen in some patients who did not respond. Which antigens the clonally expanded peripheral T cells were specific for was not determined.

Sequences were derived from CD4+ or CD8+ T cells sorted from blood, sampled in a trial of the OX40 agonist ivuxolimab. This receptor was taken from an adult with an advanced solid tumor such as melanoma, head and neck, liver or kidney cancer. The rearranged chain carries TRBV5-8 and TRBJ1-5, with an unclear D gene assignment. The CDR3 loop reads CASSPISNQPQHF. The nucleotides read TGTGCCAGCAGCCCCATCAGCAATCAGCCCCAGCATTTT.